These 19 T cell receptor beta chains were all obtained from the same sample, sequenced in a study of blood T cell repertoires in COVID-19. Libraries were prepared by immunoSEQ multiplex PCR; TCRdb keeps only in-frame clonotypes and omits some of them. The profile shows about 340,000 clones, around 86% of them singletons. The sample consisted of peripheral blood. The receptors come from a woman aged 50 to 60 with COVID-19, enrolled during active disease.

The V gene is TRBV28, the J gene TRBJ2-3, with 7 nucleotides matching TRBD2. CDR1 MDHEN and CDR2 SYDVKM come from the germline V gene. There are 13 residues in the CDR3. V dropped 8 bases and J dropped 2; count of bases not matched to a gene: 4. In DNA form, the CDR3 reads TGTGCCAGCCTTGCGGGAGACACAGATACGCAGTATTTT. This gives the protein CASLAGDTDTQYF. The full variable domain, completed using reference TRBV28 and TRBJ2-3, is DVKVTQSSRYLVKRTGEKVFLECVQDMDHENMFWYRQDPGLGLRLIYFSYDVKMKEKGDIPEGYSVSREKKERFSLILESASTNQTSMYLCASLAGDTDTQYFGPGTRLTVL.

The rearrangement joins TRBV7-2 to TRBJ1-3; a possible D gene is TRBD1 (6 bases). Germline loops: CDR1 SGHTA, CDR2 FQGNSA. V shed 5 bases and J shed 2 bases, with 10 bases lying between them. CDR3 size: 14 residues. DNA for the CDR3: TGTGCCAGCAGCGCAAGACAGGCTGGAAACACCATATATTTT. Translating gives CASSARQAGNTIYF. The full variable domain, with the rest looked up from reference TRBV7-2 and TRBJ1-3, is GAGVSQSPSNKVTEKGKDVELRCDPISGHTALYWYRQSLGQGLEFLIYFQGNSAPDKSGLPSDRFSAERTGGSVSTLTIQRTQQEDSAVYLCASSARQAGNTIYFGEGSWLTVV.

V usage is TRBV5-6 and J usage is TRBJ2-7, with 11 bases lining up with TRBD1. With 2 bases clipped from V and 2 bases from J, the junction kept 6 bases outside the gene matches. The CDR3 has 16 amino acids. Germline CDR1 reads SGHDT; CDR2 reads YYEEEE. The chain's CDR3 is CASSFLAGQGAYEQYF. CDR3 DNA sequence: TGTGCCAGCAGCTTTTTAGCGGGACAGGGGGCCTACGAGCAGTACTTC.

The chain is built from TRBV5-1 and TRBJ2-3; D call uncertain. The CDR3 is made up of 11 amino acids. Trimming stripped 3 bases from V and 4 bases from J, with 3 bases between. Germline-derived CDR1 and CDR2 are SGHRS and YFSETQ. DNA for the CDR3: TGCGCCAGCAGCTCAGCAGATACGCAGTATTTT. Amino acids: CASSSADTQYF.

This clone was counted between two and nine times. The CDR3 DNA follows: TGTGCCAGCAGTTACCTTCGAGACGGAGGTGGTGGCTACACCTTC. Protein product: CASSYLRDGGGGYTF. This chain connects TRBV6-2 or TRBV6-3 to TRBJ1-2, with no clear D. V was pared by 2 bases and J by 7 bases, with 17 bases between. The germline V gene encodes CDR1 MNHEY and CDR2 SVGEGT. The CDR3 consists of 15 residues.

The rearrangement links TRBV18 to TRBJ2-2; 7 bases agree with TRBD1. The J segment lost 1 base and the V segment lost 2 bases, leaving 4 bases of the junction unmatched. The CDR3 loop spans 16 amino acids. CDR1 and CDR2 from the germline V gene are KGHSH and LQKENI. CDR3 in DNA: TGTGCCAGCTCACCAGCGACAGGGCGGAACACCGGGGAGCTGTTTTTT. Protein product: CASSPATGRNTGELFF.

The genes are TRBV19 and TRBJ1-3, with unresolved D. CDR3 length equals 16 residues. Germline V CDR1 and CDR2: LNHDA, SQIVND (reference sequence). V shed 4 bases and J shed 0 bases, with 13 bases lying between them. The CDR3 spells CASSTTHRSSGNTIYF. The CDR3 DNA follows: TGTGCCAGTAGTACAACCCATCGGAGCTCTGGAAACACCATATATTTT. The variable domain in full, completed from reference TRBV19 and TRBJ1-3, reads DGGITQSPKYLFRKEGQNVTLSCEQNLNHDAMYWYRQDPGQGLRLIYYSQIVNDFQKGDIAEGYSVSREKKESFPLTVTSAQKNPTAFYLCASSTTHRSSGNTIYFGEGSWLTVV.

The V gene is TRBV4-1, the J gene TRBJ1-1; 7 bases are a match to TRBD1. Germline V gene data show CDR1 as MGHRA and CDR2 as YSYEKL. This CDR3 spans 16 amino acids. The V and J ends lost 4 bases and 2 bases, in that order; junction bases with no gene match: 10. Here the CDR3 DNA reads TGCGCCAGCAGCCGTACCCCCGGGACAGCAAACACTGAAGCTTTCTTT. Its protein is CASSRTPGTANTEAFF.

This chain links TRBV6-5 with TRBJ1-3, with D perhaps matching TRBD1 (6 bases). Trimming removed 6 bases at V and 0 bases at J, with 12 bases between. The CDR3 has 15 amino acids. Germline V CDR1 and CDR2: MNHEY, SVGAGI. CDR3 DNA: TGTGCCAGCAGAGCGGACAGTCGCTCTGGAAACACCATATATTTT. It translates to CASRADSRSGNTIYF.

The V gene is TRBV7-9, the J gene TRBJ1-4; D remains ambiguous. Trimming took off 1 base at V and 6 bases at J, with 15 bases between the two ends. Germline lookup yields CDR1 SEHNR and CDR2 FQNEAQ (reference sequence). The CDR3 covers 16 residues. CDR3 in amino acids: CASSLVSIVYDEKLFF. The CDR3 coding sequence is TGTGCCAGCAGCTTAGTAAGCATCGTCTACGATGAAAAACTGTTTTTT.

The chain employs TRBV5-4 and TRBJ1-4; no reliable D call. The V and J ends lost 4 bases and 0 bases respectively, with 4 bases between them. The CDR3 totals 13 residues. The germline gives CDR1 SGHNT, CDR2 YYREEE (reference sequence). CDR3: CASSRATNEKLFF. The CDR3, as DNA: TGTGCCAGCAGCCGAGCAACTAATGAAAAACTGTTTTTT.

The CDR3 region is CASSYSGSSRELFF. The CDR3 DNA reads TGTGCCAGCAGTTACTCCGGGTCGTCGAGGGAGCTGTTTTTT. The chain links TRBV6-2 or TRBV6-3 to TRBJ2-2, with D uncertain. This CDR3 spans 14 amino acids. The V gene's germline CDR1 is MNHEY and CDR2 SVGEGT. V dropped 0 bases and J dropped 9 bases, with 11 bases sitting between them.

This clone was found a few times. V and J are TRBV2 and TRBJ1-4; 7 bases match TRBD1. Germline values: CDR1 SNHLY, CDR2 FYNNEI. The CDR3 is made up of 16 amino acids. The trim removed 2 bases at V and 0 bases at J, leaving 3 bases unmatched. CDR3: CASSESDRATNEKLFF. CDR3 coding DNA: TGTGCCAGCAGTGAATCAGACAGGGCAACTAATGAAAAACTGTTTTTT.

This sequence joins TRBV4-1 and TRBJ2-2; a possible D gene is TRBD2 (6 bases). Germline-derived CDR1 and CDR2 are MGHRA and YSYEKL. Trimming stripped 0 bases from V and 4 bases from J, with 9 bases between. This CDR3 has 15 residues. The CDR3 reads CASSQDLRGTGELFF. CDR3 in DNA: TGCGCCAGCAGCCAAGATTTGCGGGGCACCGGGGAGCTGTTTTTT.

The V call is TRBV6-2 or TRBV6-3, the J call TRBJ2-1; 8 bases match TRBD1. V was clipped by 4 bases and J by 9 bases; unmatched bases: 14. The CDR3 extends over 16 amino acids. Germline-derived CDR1 and CDR2 are MNHEY and SVGEGT. CDR3 sequence (DNA): TGTGCCAGCAGTTCCAGGGGGCGGCCGGCACGGGGTGAGCAGTTCTTC. Its protein is CASSSRGRPARGEQFF.

The chain recombines TRBV18 with TRBJ2-1, with 11 bases fitting TRBD1. The germline CDR1 and CDR2 sequences are KGHSH and LQKENI. The junction had 6 bases not matched to a gene; V was cut back by 6 bases and J by 8 bases. The CDR3 spans 14 residues. Here the CDR3 DNA reads TGTGCCAGCTCCCGGACAGGGGGCCTCTATGAGCAGTTCTTC. Its protein product is CASSRTGGLYEQFF.

The chain employs TRBV7-2 and TRBJ1-2, with 7 bases matching TRBD1. V lost 4 bases to trimming and J lost 4 bases; unmatched junction nucleotides: 6. The CDR3 contains 14 residues. Per the germline V gene, CDR1 is SGHTA and CDR2 is FQGNSA. DNA for the CDR3: TGTGCCAGCAGCTCAATAACAGGGGCCTATGGCTACACCTTC. It codes for CASSSITGAYGYTF.

The genes are TRBV7-9 and TRBJ2-7, with TRBD2 matching over 9 bases. The CDR3 spans 17 residues. V lost 0 bases to trimming and J lost 5 bases; unmatched junction nucleotides: 11. Germline V gene sequence: CDR1 SEHNR, CDR2 FQNEAQ (reference sequence). CDR3 protein: CASSLARAGGRADEQYF. The CDR3 DNA is TGTGCCAGCAGCTTAGCGCGGGCTGGCGGGAGGGCCGACGAGCAGTACTTC. The full variable domain, rest sourced from reference TRBV7-9 and TRBJ2-7, is DTGVSQNPRHKITKRGQNVTFRCDPISEHNRLYWYRQTLGQGPEFLTYFQNEAQLEKSRLLSDRFSAERPKGSFSTLEIQRTEQGDSAMYLCASSLARAGGRADEQYFGPGTRLTVT.

The genes are TRBV7-2 and TRBJ2-2; 10 bases agree with TRBD2. The trim removed 5 bases at V and 4 bases at J, leaving 7 bases unmatched. Germline-derived CDR1 and CDR2 are SGHTA and FQGNSA. The CDR3 contains 16 residues. The chain's CDR3 is CASSPTSGLFTGELFF. The CDR3 region has the DNA TGTGCCAGCAGCCCGACTAGCGGGCTGTTCACCGGGGAGCTGTTTTTT. The whole variable domain, remainder taken from reference TRBV7-2 and TRBJ2-2, is GAGVSQSPSNKVTEKGKDVELRCDPISGHTALYWYRQSLGQGLEFLIYFQGNSAPDKSGLPSDRFSAERTGGSVSTLTIQRTQQEDSAVYLCASSPTSGLFTGELFFGEGSRLTVL.